A single sample is the source of the 14 T cell receptor beta chains below, sequenced in a study of cytomegalovirus exposure and HLA in healthy donors. Measured with immunoSEQ multiplex PCR; TCRdb has only the in-frame clones, and not every one. This sample has 70,000 to 95,000 clones; approximately 94% occur once, and the top ten carry 3% to 4.5%. The material sequenced was PBMCs. These receptors all come from a woman aged 25 to 45 in good health and CMV-seronegative.

The chain joins TRBV28 to TRBJ1-4, with TRBD1 as a possible D gene (6 bases). The germline V gene has CDR1 MDHEN and CDR2 SYDVKM. This CDR3 spans 13 amino acids. Trimming removed 6 bases from V and 10 bases from J, with 15 bases in between. CDR3 sequence reads: CASRGGQPGKLFF. The CDR3 coding sequence is TGTGCCAGCAGGGGGGGGCAACCCGGAAAACTGTTTTTT.

V gene TRBV9 combines with J gene TRBJ1-1; the match to TRBD1 covers 9 bases. V was clipped by 4 bases and J by 4 bases; unmatched bases: 5. CDR1 is SGDLS and CDR2 is YYNGEE in the germline V gene. The CDR3 loop spans 14 amino acids. CDR3 in amino acids: CASSPGQGGTEAFF. As DNA, the CDR3 is TGTGCCAGCAGCCCGGGACAGGGAGGCACTGAAGCTTTCTTT. Based on the CDR3 plus reference TRBV9 and TRBJ1-1, the full variable domain is DSGVTQTPKHLITATGQRVTLRCSPRSGDLSVYWYQQSLDQGLQFLIQYYNGEERAKGNILERFSAQQFPDLHSELNLSSLELGDSALYFCASSPGQGGTEAFFGQGTRLTVV.

This chain links TRBV6-1 with TRBJ1-1, with no clear D. Trimming removed 6 bases at V and 10 bases at J, with 9 bases between. The CDR3 runs 10 residues. The germline CDR1 and CDR2 sequences are MNHNS and SASEGT. The CDR3 coding sequence is TGTGCCAGCAGGGAGGGCGCAGCTTTCTTT. Its translation: CASREGAAFF.

The rearrangement joins TRBV6-1 to TRBJ2-7, with 9 nucleotides matching TRBD2. CDR3 length equals 14 residues. The germline CDR1 and CDR2 sequences are MNHNS and SASEGT. The junction had 5 bases not matched to a gene; V was cut back by 6 bases and J by 2 bases. CDR3 sequence: CASRPRLAAYEQYF. The CDR3 DNA reads TGTGCCAGCAGGCCCCGACTAGCGGCCTACGAGCAGTACTTC.

This clone has only one observation. The V gene is TRBV5-1, the J gene TRBJ1-2; 8 bases align to TRBD1. V trimming: 5 bases; J trimming: 6 bases; junction bases outside the gene matches: 9. Germline loops: CDR1 SGHRS, CDR2 YFSETQ. The CDR3 runs 14 residues. Here the CDR3 DNA reads TGCGCCAGCAGACGACAGGGGATTAATAATGGCTACACCTTC. Translated: CASRRQGINNGYTF. The full variable domain, in which reference TRBV5-1 and TRBJ1-2 provide the parts outside the CDR3, is KAGVTQTPRYLIKTRGQQVTLSCSPISGHRSVSWYQQTPGQGLQFLFEYFSETQRNKGNFPGRFSGRQFSNSRSEMNVSTLELGDSALYLCASRRQGINNGYTFGSGTRLTVV.

The chain joins TRBV19 to TRBJ1-1, with a tentative D call TRBD1 (5 bases). CDR1 and CDR2 (germline): LNHDA, SQIVND (reference sequence). V was shortened by 5 bases and J by 2 bases, with 15 bases between the two germline ends. The CDR3 runs to 15 residues. The CDR3 is CASSWTGTANTEAFF. The CDR3 DNA reads TGTGCCAGTAGTTGGACCGGGACTGCTAACACTGAAGCTTTCTTT.

The chain carries TRBV5-4 and TRBJ2-1; weak D call: TRBD2 (6 bases). With 2 bases removed from V and 10 bases from J, the gap between germline ends came to 22 bases. Germline V gene sequence: CDR1 SGHNT, CDR2 YYREEE (reference sequence). The CDR3 spans 16 residues. The CDR3 spells CASSLSSRSGGSEQFF. CDR3 DNA: TGTGCCAGCAGCTTAAGTTCTCGGTCCGGGGGTTCGGAGCAGTTCTTC. The whole variable domain, filled in from reference TRBV5-4 and TRBJ2-1, reads ETGVTQSPTHLIKTRGQQVTLRCSSQSGHNTVSWYQQALGQGPQFIFQYYREEENGRGNFPPRFSGLQFPNYSSELNVNALELDDSALYLCASSLSSRSGGSEQFFGPGTRLTVL.

The CDR3 loop reads CAWRAGLARKHRNTDTQYF. The CDR3, as DNA: TGTGCCTGGAGGGCGGGACTAGCGCGGAAACACCGAAACACAGATACGCAGTATTTT. The chain employs TRBV30 and TRBJ2-3; 10 nucleotides line up with TRBD2. This CDR3 has 19 amino acids. J was trimmed by 2 bases and V by 3 bases; bases with no gene match: 17. Germline CDR1 is GTSNPN and CDR2 is SVGIG (reference sequence). The entire variable domain, with the rest obtained from reference TRBV30 and TRBJ2-3, is as follows: SQTIHQWPATLVQPVGSPLSLECTVEGTSNPNLYWYRQAAGRGLQLLFYSVGIGQISSEVPQNLSASRPQDRQFILSSKKLLLSDSGFYLCAWRAGLARKHRNTDTQYFGPGTRLTVL.

The rearrangement links TRBV7-6 to TRBJ2-7, with 8 bases matching TRBD1. CDR3 length: 14 residues. The germline V gene has CDR1 SGHVS and CDR2 FNYEAQ. Trimming removed 4 bases from V and 1 base from J; junction bases left unmatched: 3. Written as DNA, the CDR3 is TGTGCCAGCAGCTCAGGGGGCGCGTCCTACGAGCAGTACTTC. Protein sequence: CASSSGGASYEQYF.

The gene calls are TRBV9 and TRBJ2-3, with 7 bases identical to TRBD2. In germline, CDR1 is SGDLS, CDR2 YYNGEE. The CDR3 has 17 residues. V shed 0 bases and J 1 base; nucleotides not matched to a gene: 8. The CDR3 protein is CASSVGRGSGGTDTQYF. Written as DNA, the CDR3 is TGTGCCAGCAGCGTAGGGCGGGGGAGCGGTGGCACAGATACGCAGTATTTT.

With respect to this clone: A read error may account for a junction end that differs from germline. The chain is built from TRBV7-7 and TRBJ2-1, with 11 bases matching TRBD1. The CDR3 is 13 amino acids. Germline CDR1 SSHAT, CDR2 FNYEAQ (reference sequence). The CDR3 region is CASSRDRGNEQFF. The CDR3 DNA follows: TGTGCTAGCAGCCGGGACAGGGGGAATGAGCAGTTCTTC. Full variable domain (outside the CDR3, taken from reference TRBV7-7 and TRBJ2-1): GAGVSQSPRYKVTKRGQDVTLRCDPISSHATLYWYQQALGQGPEFLTYFNYEAQPDKSGLPSDRFSAERPEGSISTLTIQRTEQRDSAMYRCASSRDRGNEQFFGPGTRLTVL.

The chain uses TRBV11-2 and TRBJ1-1; possibly TRBD1 for D (6 bases). Germline assignment: CDR1 SGHAT and CDR2 FQNNGV. The CDR3 covers 16 residues. Between the trimmed V and J ends, which lost 3 bases and 3 bases, there was a span of 17 bases. The CDR3 region has the DNA TGTGCCAGCAGCTTCGGGGGGGCAGGCAGGGACACTGAAGCTTTCTTT. It specifies CASSFGGAGRDTEAFF.

This chain uses TRBV10-3 with TRBJ1-3, with no clear D. The germline V gene has CDR1 ENHRY and CDR2 SYGVKD. This CDR3 is built from 17 residues. Trimming removed 0 bases at V and 0 bases at J, with 12 bases between. In nucleotides, the CDR3 is TGTGCCATCAGTGAGTCCCCCCCAGGTTACTCTGGAAACACCATATATTTT. Translation gives CAISESPPGYSGNTIYF.

The V gene is TRBV6-1, the J gene TRBJ2-3; 9 bases are a match to TRBD2. In germline, CDR1 is MNHNS, CDR2 SASEGT. V was pared by 2 bases and J by 0 bases, with 12 bases of the junction left unmatched. The CDR3 sequence is 19 residues long. The CDR3 DNA follows: TGTGCCAGCAGTGAACATCCGGGCGGGGGGGCCCGGAGCACAGATACGCAGTATTTT. It codes for CASSEHPGGGARSTDTQYF.